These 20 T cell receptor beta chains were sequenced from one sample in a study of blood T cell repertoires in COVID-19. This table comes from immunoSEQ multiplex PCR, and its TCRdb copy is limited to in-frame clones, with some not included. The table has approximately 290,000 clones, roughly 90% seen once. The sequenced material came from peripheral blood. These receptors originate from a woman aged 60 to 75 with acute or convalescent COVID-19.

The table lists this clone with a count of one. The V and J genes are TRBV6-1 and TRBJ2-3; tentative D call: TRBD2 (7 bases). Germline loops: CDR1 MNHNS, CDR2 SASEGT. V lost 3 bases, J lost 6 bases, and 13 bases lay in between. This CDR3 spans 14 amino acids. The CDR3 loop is CASSDRGASDTQYF. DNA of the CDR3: TGTGCCAGCAGTGACCGGGGGGCAAGTGATACGCAGTATTTT.

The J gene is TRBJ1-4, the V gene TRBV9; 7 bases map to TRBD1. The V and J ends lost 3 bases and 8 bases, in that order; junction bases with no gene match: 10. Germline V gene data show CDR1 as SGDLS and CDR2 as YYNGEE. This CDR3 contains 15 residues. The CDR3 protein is CASSGAGTGDEKLFF. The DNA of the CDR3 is TGTGCCAGCAGCGGTGCCGGCACAGGGGACGAAAAACTGTTTTTT.

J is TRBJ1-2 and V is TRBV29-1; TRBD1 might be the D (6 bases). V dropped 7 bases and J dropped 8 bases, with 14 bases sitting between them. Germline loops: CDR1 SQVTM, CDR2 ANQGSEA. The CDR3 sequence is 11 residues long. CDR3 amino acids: CSAEGTTGYTF. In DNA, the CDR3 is TGCAGCGCCGAGGGGACAACGGGCTACACCTTC.

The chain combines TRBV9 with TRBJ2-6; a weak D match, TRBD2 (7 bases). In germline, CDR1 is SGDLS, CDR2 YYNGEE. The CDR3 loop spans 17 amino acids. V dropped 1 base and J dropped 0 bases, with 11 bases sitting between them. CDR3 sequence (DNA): TGTGCCAGCAGCGTAACAGGGAGGGCCTCTGGGGCCAACGTCCTGACTTTC. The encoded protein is CASSVTGRASGANVLTF.

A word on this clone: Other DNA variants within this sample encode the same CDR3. CDR3 sequence reads: CASSPSAGGPETQYF. In nucleotides, the CDR3 is TGCGCCAGCAGTCCCTCTGCGGGGGGGCCAGAGACCCAGTACTTC. The chain carries TRBV5-1 and TRBJ2-5, with 9 bases fitting TRBD2. Germline V CDR1 and CDR2: SGHRS, YFSETQ. The J segment lost 4 bases and the V segment lost 5 bases, leaving 9 bases of the junction unmatched. The CDR3 extends over 15 amino acids.

In DNA, the CDR3 is TGTGCCACCAGCAGTTATCCGGGAACGGGTCGAAGCACTGAAGCTTTCTTT. Encoded protein: CATSSYPGTGRSTEAFF. This sequence joins TRBV15 and TRBJ1-1; the D is unclear. V was shortened by 3 bases and J by 4 bases, with 21 bases between the two germline ends. The length of the CDR3 is 17 residues. Per the germline V gene, CDR1 is LNHNV and CDR2 is YYDKDF (reference sequence).

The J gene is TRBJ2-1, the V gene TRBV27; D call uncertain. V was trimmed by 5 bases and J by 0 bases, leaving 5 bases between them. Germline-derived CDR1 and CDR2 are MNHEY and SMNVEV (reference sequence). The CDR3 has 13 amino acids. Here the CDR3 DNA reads TGTGCCAGCAGTCTAAACTCCTACAATGAGCAGTTCTTC. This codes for CASSLNSYNEQFF.

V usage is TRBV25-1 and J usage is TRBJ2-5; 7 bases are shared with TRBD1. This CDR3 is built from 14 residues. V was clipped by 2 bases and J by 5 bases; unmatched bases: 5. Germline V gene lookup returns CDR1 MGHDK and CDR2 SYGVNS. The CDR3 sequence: CASSEQTGLETQYF. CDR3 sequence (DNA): TGTGCCAGCAGTGAACAGACAGGGTTGGAGACCCAGTACTTC.

The CDR3 bases are TGCAGCGTTCCCCGCGTCAGACAGACGTACAATGAGCAGTTCTTC. Amino acids: CSVPRVRQTYNEQFF. This sequence joins TRBV29-1 and TRBJ2-1; D is perhaps TRBD1 (5 bases). V lost 5 bases and J lost 4, with 18 bases in between. CDR1 is SQVTM, CDR2 ANQGSEA, per germline. This CDR3 comprises 15 residues.

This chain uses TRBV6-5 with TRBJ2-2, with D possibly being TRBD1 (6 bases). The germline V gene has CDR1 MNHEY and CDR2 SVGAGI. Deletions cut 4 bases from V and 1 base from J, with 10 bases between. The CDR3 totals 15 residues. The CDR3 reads CASSLQGMNTGELFF. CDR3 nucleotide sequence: TGTGCCAGCAGTTTACAGGGTATGAACACCGGGGAGCTGTTTTTT.

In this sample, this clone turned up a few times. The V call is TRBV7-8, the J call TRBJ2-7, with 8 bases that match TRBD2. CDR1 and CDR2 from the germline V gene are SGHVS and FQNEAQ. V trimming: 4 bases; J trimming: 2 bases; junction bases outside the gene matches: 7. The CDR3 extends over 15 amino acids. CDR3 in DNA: TGTGCCAGCAGCTCCAGCGGGAGAGGAACCTACGAGCAGTACTTC. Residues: CASSSSGRGTYEQYF.

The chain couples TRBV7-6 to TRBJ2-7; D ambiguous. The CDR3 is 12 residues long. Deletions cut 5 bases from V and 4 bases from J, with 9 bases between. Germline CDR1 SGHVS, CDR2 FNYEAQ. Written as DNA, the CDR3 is TGTGCCAGCAGCCCCTCCCAGTACGAGCAGTACTTC. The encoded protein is CASSPSQYEQYF.

The CDR3 region has the DNA TGTGCCAGTAGTATAACAGACAGGGCCCTAGCCCACGAGCAGTACTTC. Translation: CASSITDRALAHEQYF. The V and J genes are TRBV19 and TRBJ2-7, with TRBD1 matching over 7 bases. V trimming: 2 bases; J trimming: 5 bases; junction bases outside the gene matches: 12. CDR3 length: 16 residues. The germline gives CDR1 LNHDA, CDR2 SQIVND (reference sequence).

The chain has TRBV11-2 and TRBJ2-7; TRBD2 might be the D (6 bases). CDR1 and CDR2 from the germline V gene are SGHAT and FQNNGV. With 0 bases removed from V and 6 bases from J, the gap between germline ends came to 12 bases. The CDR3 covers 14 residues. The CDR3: CASSLEREAAEQYF. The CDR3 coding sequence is TGTGCCAGCAGCTTAGAAAGGGAGGCGGCCGAGCAGTACTTC.

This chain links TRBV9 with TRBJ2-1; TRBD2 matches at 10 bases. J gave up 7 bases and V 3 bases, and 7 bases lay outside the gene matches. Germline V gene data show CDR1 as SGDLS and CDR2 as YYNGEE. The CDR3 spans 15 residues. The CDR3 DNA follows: TGTGCCAGCAGCGAACTAGCGGGATATGGGAATGAGCAGTTCTTC. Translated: CASSELAGYGNEQFF.

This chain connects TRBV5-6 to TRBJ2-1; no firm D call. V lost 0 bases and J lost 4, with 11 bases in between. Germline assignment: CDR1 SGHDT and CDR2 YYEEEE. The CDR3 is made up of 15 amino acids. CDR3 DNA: TGTGCCAGCAGCTTGGTTGCCCAACGGTACAATGAGCAGTTCTTC. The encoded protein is CASSLVAQRYNEQFF.

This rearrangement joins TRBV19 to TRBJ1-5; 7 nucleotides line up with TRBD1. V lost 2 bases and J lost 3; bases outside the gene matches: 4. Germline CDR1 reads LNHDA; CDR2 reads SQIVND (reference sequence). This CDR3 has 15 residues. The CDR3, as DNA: TGTGCCAGTAGTATACAACAGGGGAACAATCAGCCCCAGCATTTT. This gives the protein CASSIQQGNNQPQHF.

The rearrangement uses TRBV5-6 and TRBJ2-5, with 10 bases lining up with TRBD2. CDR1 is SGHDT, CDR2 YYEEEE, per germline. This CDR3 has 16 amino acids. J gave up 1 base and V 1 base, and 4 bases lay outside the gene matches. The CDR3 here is CASSLMVAGGQETQYF. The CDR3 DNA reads TGTGCCAGCAGCTTGATGGTAGCGGGGGGCCAAGAGACCCAGTACTTC. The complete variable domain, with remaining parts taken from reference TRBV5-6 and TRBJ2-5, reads DAGVTQSPTHLIKTRGQQVTLRCSPKSGHDTVSWYQQALGQGPQFIFQYYEEEERQRGNFPDRFSGHQFPNYSSELNVNALLLGDSALYLCASSLMVAGGQETQYFGPGTRLLVL.

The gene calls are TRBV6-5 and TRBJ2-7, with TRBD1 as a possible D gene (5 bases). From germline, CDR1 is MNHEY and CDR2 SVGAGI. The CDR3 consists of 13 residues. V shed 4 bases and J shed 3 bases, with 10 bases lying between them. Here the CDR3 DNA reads TGTGCCAGCAGTTTGGGCAGGGTCTACGAGCAGTACTTC. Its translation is CASSLGRVYEQYF.

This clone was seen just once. DNA of the CDR3: TGTGCCACCAGTGACCCTAGAAAAGGGACAGGGGGGAAAGAGACCCAGTACTTC. Translated, it gives CATSDPRKGTGGKETQYF. The chain recombines TRBV24-1 with TRBJ2-5; 11 nucleotides align to TRBD1. The CDR3 spans 18 residues. Germline V gene lookup returns CDR1 KGHDR and CDR2 SFDVKD. The J segment lost 3 bases and the V segment lost 4 bases, leaving 12 bases of the junction unmatched.